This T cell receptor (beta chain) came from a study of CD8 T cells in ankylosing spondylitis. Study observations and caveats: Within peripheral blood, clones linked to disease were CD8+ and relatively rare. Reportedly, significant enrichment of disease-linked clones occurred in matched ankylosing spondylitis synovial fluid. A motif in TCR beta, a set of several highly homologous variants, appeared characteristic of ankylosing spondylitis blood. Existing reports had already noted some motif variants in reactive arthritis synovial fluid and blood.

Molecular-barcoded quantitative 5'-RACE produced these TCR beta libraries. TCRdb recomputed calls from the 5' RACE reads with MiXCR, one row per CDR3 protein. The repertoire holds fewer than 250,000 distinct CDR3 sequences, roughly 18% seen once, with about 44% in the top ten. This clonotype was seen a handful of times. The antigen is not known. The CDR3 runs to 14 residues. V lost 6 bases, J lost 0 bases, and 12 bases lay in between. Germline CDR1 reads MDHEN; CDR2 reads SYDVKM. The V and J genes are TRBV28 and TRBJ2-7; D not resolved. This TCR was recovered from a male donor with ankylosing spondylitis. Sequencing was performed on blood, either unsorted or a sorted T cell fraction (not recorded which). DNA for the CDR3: TGTGCCAGCAGAAAAGCTGGCAGCTCCTACGAGCAGTACTTC. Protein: CASRKAGSSYEQYF.